These 21 T cell receptor beta chains were all obtained from the same sample, sequenced in a study of T cells after yellow fever vaccination. MiXCR, run by TCRdb on the 5' RACE reads, gives a single entry per CDR3 protein. The data show 550,000 or so distinct CDR3 sequences, less than 20% seen once. The material was PBMCs, obtained 15 days after the yellow fever booster vaccination. The receptors derive from a man aged 30-40 years who received the YFV17D yellow fever vaccine.

J is TRBJ2-1 and V is TRBV7-2; D not certain. The CDR3 consists of 13 residues. The germline V and J ends were trimmed by 4 bases and 7 bases, with 11 bases remaining between them. Germline loops: CDR1 SGHTA, CDR2 FQGNSA. CDR3 nucleotides: TGTGCCAGCAGCTCCAAATTGAGTAATGAGCAGTTCTTC. Its protein product is CASSSKLSNEQFF.

V and J are TRBV6-2 or TRBV6-3 and TRBJ1-1, with a possible D match to TRBD1 (6 bases). CDR1 is MNHEY, CDR2 SVGEGT, per germline. V was pared by 0 bases and J by 4 bases, with 15 bases between. This CDR3 region has 16 residues. In DNA, the CDR3 is TGTGCCAGCAGTTACTCGATGGGAGGGGGAAGCACTGAAGCTTTCTTT. Protein sequence: CASSYSMGGGSTEAFF.

This clonotype was found many times. The V and J genes are TRBV7-2 and TRBJ2-3, with D perhaps matching TRBD2 (6 bases). V lost 3 bases to trimming and J lost 3 bases, with 13 bases between them. CDR3 length: 15 residues. Germline values: CDR1 SGHTA, CDR2 FQGNSA. CDR3 loop: CASSLAGTSTDTQYF. DNA of the CDR3: TGTGCCAGCAGCTTGGCCGGGACTTCTACAGATACGCAGTATTTT.

The rearrangement joins TRBV20-1 to TRBJ2-1; the D is unclear. The CDR3 is 12 amino acids. Looked up from germline, CDR1 is DFQATT and CDR2 is SNEGSKA (reference sequence). With 2 bases removed from V and 8 bases from J, the gap between germline ends came to 10 bases. The CDR3 coding sequence is TGCAGTGCTAGACGTAGGGTCGATGAGCAGTTCTTC. It is translated as CSARRRVDEQFF.

This clonotype came up a few times. This chain connects TRBV29-1 to TRBJ1-1; a weak D match, TRBD1 (5 bases). This CDR3 has 13 residues. Trimming removed 7 bases at V and 6 bases at J, with 18 bases between. Per germline, CDR1 SQVTM and CDR2 ANQGSEA. CDR3 amino acids: CSAAGGLFAEAFF. The CDR3 DNA is TGCAGCGCCGCGGGGGGGTTGTTCGCTGAAGCTTTCTTT.

This sequence joins TRBV28 and TRBJ2-7; D unresolved. The ends were cut back, 3 bases at V and 4 bases at J, with 10 bases in the middle. The CDR3 loop spans 13 amino acids. Germline CDR1 is MDHEN and CDR2 is SYDVKM. CDR3 region: CASSFRAPYEQYF. The DNA for the CDR3 is TGTGCCAGCAGTTTTAGGGCCCCATACGAGCAGTACTTC. Full variable domain (remainder filled in from reference TRBV28 and TRBJ2-7): DVKVTQSSRYLVKRTGEKVFLECVQDMDHENMFWYRQDPGLGLRLIYFSYDVKMKEKGDIPEGYSVSREKKERFSLILESASTNQTSMYLCASSFRAPYEQYFGPGTRLTVT.

The chain joins TRBV18 to TRBJ2-1, with TRBD2 matching over 8 bases. V shed 4 bases and J 9 bases; nucleotides not matched to a gene: 11. CDR1 is KGHSH and CDR2 is LQKENI in the germline V gene. The CDR3 consists of 15 residues. CDR3 in amino acids: CASSRPGSGSGEQFF. The CDR3 bases are TGTGCCAGCTCACGCCCTGGCAGCGGGAGTGGTGAGCAGTTCTTC.

The V and J genes are TRBV12-3 or TRBV12-4 and TRBJ2-2, with D unclear. V was pared by 3 bases and J by 8 bases, with 16 bases between. The CDR3 consists of 15 residues. This CDR3 reads CASSFLPDSEGELFF. The CDR3 DNA reads as TGTGCCAGCAGTTTTTTGCCAGATTCCGAGGGGGAGCTGTTTTTT.

This chain connects TRBV20-1 to TRBJ2-7, with TRBD2 identical over 7 bases. The CDR3 has 12 amino acids. V was clipped by 3 bases and J by 3 bases; unmatched bases: 2. The V gene's germline CDR1 is DFQATT and CDR2 SNEGSKA (reference sequence). The CDR3 region is CSASGGGYEQYF. The CDR3 nucleotides read TGCAGTGCTAGTGGGGGGGGCTACGAGCAGTACTTC.

V gene TRBV12-3 or TRBV12-4 combines with J gene TRBJ2-1; 7 bases are a match to TRBD2. CDR3 length: 12 amino acids. With V trimmed by 6 bases and J by 9 bases, 5 bases remained unmatched. CDR3: CASRGLVFEQFF. CDR3 coding DNA: TGTGCCAGCAGAGGACTAGTATTTGAGCAGTTCTTC.

The V gene is TRBV7-9, the J gene TRBJ1-2; 10 bases match TRBD1. This CDR3 region has 15 residues. The V segment lost 2 bases and the J segment 6 bases; nucleotides outside the gene matches: 6. In germline, CDR1 is SEHNR, CDR2 FQNEAQ (reference sequence). This chain's CDR3 is CASSLLYGTGDGYTF. The CDR3, as DNA: TGTGCCAGCAGCTTATTATACGGGACAGGGGATGGCTACACCTTC.

This clonotype was counted ten times or more. The chain is built from TRBV6-1 and TRBJ2-7, with 11 bases lining up with TRBD2. CDR1 is MNHNS, CDR2 SASEGT, per germline. V gave up 5 bases and J gave up 1 base; unmatched junction bases: 7. The CDR3 runs 16 residues. CDR3 in amino acids: CASSPGLAVSSYEQYF. In DNA, the CDR3 is TGTGCCAGCAGTCCGGGACTAGCGGTTTCTTCCTACGAGCAGTACTTC.

The sample holds a few counts of this clonotype. The chain links TRBV7-2 to TRBJ2-7; D might be TRBD1 (6 bases). Trimming removed 5 bases from V and 12 bases from J, with 26 bases in between. CDR1 is SGHTA, CDR2 FQGNSA, per germline. The CDR3 is 15 residues long. Here the CDR3 reads CASSTDSGANGRGYF. The CDR3 nucleotides read TGTGCCAGCAGCACGGACTCAGGGGCCAACGGGCGAGGGTACTTC.

The chain combines TRBV29-1 with TRBJ2-1; 8 bases match TRBD1. Trimming at V came to 7 bases and at J to 2 bases, leaving 7 bases not matched to a gene. Germline lookup yields CDR1 SQVTM and CDR2 ANQGSEA. The CDR3 sequence is 14 residues long. The CDR3 nucleotides are TGCAGCGCTTCTGGGACAGGAGCCTACAATGAGCAGTTCTTC. This sequence encodes CSASGTGAYNEQFF.

This clonotype was picked up many times. V usage is TRBV29-1 and J usage is TRBJ2-3; 12 nucleotides line up with TRBD2. Germline V lookup: CDR1 SQVTM, CDR2 ANQGSEA. The CDR3 runs 13 residues. The V gene end was trimmed by 7 bases and the J gene end by 4 bases; junction bases not matched to a gene: 3. CDR3 region: CSASGRAADTQYF. The CDR3 DNA sequence: TGCAGCGCTAGCGGGAGGGCCGCAGATACGCAGTATTTT.

The V call is TRBV29-1, the J call TRBJ2-5, with D unclear. V lost 2 bases and J lost 5, with 15 bases in between. The CDR3 has 14 amino acids. CDR1 and CDR2 from the germline V gene are SQVTM and ANQGSEA. CDR3 residues: CSVEIEGVGETQYF. The CDR3 DNA follows: TGCAGCGTTGAAATCGAAGGAGTTGGTGAGACCCAGTACTTC. Full variable domain (outside the CDR3, taken from reference TRBV29-1 and TRBJ2-5): SAVISQKPSRDICQRGTSLTIQCQVDSQVTMMFWYRQQPGQSLTLIATANQGSEATYESGFVIDKFPISRPNLTFSTLTVSNMSPEDSSIYLCSVEIEGVGETQYFGPGTRLLVL.

The V call is TRBV20-1, the J call TRBJ2-7; D is ambiguous. Germline loops: CDR1 DFQATT, CDR2 SNEGSKA (reference sequence). This CDR3 has 13 residues. V was pared by 1 base and J by 7 bases, with 14 bases between. The CDR3 is CSARGGSFGEQYF. In DNA form, the CDR3 reads TGCAGTGCTAGAGGCGGCAGTTTTGGAGAGCAGTACTTC.

This clonotype turned up a few times. The chain employs TRBV7-9 and TRBJ2-1; 7 nucleotides align to TRBD2. The CDR3 totals 17 residues. V gave up 1 base and J gave up 7 bases; unmatched junction bases: 13. Germline V lookup: CDR1 SEHNR, CDR2 FQNEAQ (reference sequence). The CDR3 protein is CASSLGGGGPDTNEQFF. The DNA of the CDR3 is TGTGCCAGCAGCTTAGGCGGGGGAGGGCCAGACACGAATGAGCAGTTCTTC.

This clonotype showed up just a few times. The CDR3 region has the DNA TGTGCCAGCAGCCCTGCTACCAATTATGAGCAGTTCTTC. Translated, it gives CASSPATNYEQFF. The chain has TRBV9 and TRBJ2-1; D not resolved. CDR1 and CDR2 (germline): SGDLS, YYNGEE. Trimming took off 4 bases at V and 8 bases at J, with 13 bases between the two ends. This CDR3 spans 13 amino acids.

This chain uses TRBV4-3 with TRBJ2-7, with 10 bases that match TRBD1. Germline lookup yields CDR1 LGHNA and CDR2 YSLEER. V shed 3 bases and J 2 bases; nucleotides not matched to a gene: 19. The CDR3 has 20 amino acids. The CDR3 coding sequence is TGCGCCAGCAGCCATCAGGCGTCCGGGACAGGGGAGGGACTAGCCTACGAGCAGTACTTC. Translating gives CASSHQASGTGEGLAYEQYF.

This clonotype has only a few counts. This sequence joins TRBV18 and TRBJ2-7; D is perhaps TRBD2 (5 bases). V lost 6 bases, J lost 3 bases, and 9 bases lay in between. Looked up from germline, CDR1 is KGHSH and CDR2 is LQKENI. This CDR3 contains 12 residues. In DNA form, the CDR3 reads TGTGCCAGCTCCCGAGGAGGCTACGAGCAGTACTTC. It codes for CASSRGGYEQYF.